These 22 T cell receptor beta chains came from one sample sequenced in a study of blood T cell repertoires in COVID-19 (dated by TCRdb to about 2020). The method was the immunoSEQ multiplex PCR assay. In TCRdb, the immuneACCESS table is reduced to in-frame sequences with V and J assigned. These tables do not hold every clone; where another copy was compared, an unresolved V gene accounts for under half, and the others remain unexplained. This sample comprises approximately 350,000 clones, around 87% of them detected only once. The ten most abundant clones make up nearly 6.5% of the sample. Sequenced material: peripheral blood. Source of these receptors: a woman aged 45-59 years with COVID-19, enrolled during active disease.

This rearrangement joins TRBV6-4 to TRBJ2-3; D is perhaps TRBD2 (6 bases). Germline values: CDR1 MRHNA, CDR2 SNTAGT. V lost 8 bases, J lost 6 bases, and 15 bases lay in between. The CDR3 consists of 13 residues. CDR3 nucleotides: TGTGCCAGCGGGATAGGCGGGATGGATACGCAGTATTTT. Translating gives CASGIGGMDTQYF.

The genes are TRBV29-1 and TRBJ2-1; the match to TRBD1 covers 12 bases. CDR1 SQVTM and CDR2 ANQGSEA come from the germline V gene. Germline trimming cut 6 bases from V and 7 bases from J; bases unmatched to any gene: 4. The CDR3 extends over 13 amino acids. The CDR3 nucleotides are TGCAGCGTGGGACAGGGGGCACTAAATGAGCAGTTCTTC. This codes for CSVGQGALNEQFF.

In DNA form, the CDR3 reads TGTGCCACCAGTGATCCTCGAGGGGGTAGGGGGCACGTTGAGCAGTTCTTC. Protein sequence: CATSDPRGGRGHVEQFF. This sequence joins TRBV24-1 and TRBJ2-1; 7 bases agree with TRBD1. This CDR3 spans 17 amino acids. Per the germline V gene, CDR1 is KGHDR and CDR2 is SFDVKD. V shed 3 bases, J shed 9 bases, and the junction held 16 bases outside the gene matches.

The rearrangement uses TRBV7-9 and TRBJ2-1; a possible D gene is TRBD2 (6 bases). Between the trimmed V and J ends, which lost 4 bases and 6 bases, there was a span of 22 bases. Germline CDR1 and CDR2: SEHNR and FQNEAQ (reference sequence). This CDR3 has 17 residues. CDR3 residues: CASSSGRWGELSNEQFF. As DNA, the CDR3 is TGTGCCAGCAGCTCCGGGCGTTGGGGGGAGCTTTCCAATGAGCAGTTCTTC.

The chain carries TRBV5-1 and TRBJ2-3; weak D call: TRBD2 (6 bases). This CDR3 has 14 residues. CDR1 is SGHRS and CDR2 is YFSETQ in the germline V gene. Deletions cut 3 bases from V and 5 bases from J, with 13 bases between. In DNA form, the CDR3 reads TGCGCCAGCAGCTCTGGAGGGCATGAAGATACGCAGTATTTT. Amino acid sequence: CASSSGGHEDTQYF.

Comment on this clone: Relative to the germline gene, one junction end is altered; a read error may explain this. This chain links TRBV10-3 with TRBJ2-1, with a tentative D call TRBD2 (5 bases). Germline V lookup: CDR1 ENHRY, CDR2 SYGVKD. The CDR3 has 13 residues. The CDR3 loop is CAMGRGTYDEQFF. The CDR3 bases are TGTGCCATGGGGAGAGGTACCTACGATGAGCAGTTCTTC.

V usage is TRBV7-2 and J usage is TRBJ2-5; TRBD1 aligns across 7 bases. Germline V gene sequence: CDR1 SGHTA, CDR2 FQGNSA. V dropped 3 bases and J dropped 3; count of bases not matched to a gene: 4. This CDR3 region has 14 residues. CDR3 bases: TGTGCCAGCAGCTTTCAAACAGGGGAAGAGACCCAGTACTTC. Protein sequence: CASSFQTGEETQYF.

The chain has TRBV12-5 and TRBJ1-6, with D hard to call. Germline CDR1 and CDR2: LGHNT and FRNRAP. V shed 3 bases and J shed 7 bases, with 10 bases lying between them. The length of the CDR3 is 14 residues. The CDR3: CASGLGGGNSPLHF. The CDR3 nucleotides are TGTGCTAGTGGTTTAGGAGGAGGGAATTCACCCCTCCACTTT.

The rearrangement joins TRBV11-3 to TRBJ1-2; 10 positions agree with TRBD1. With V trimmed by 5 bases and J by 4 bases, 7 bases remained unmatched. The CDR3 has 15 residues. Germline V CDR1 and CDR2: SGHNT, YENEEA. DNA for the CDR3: TGTGCCAGCAGCCCGGGGACAGGGGCCAGCTATGGCTACACCTTC. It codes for CASSPGTGASYGYTF.

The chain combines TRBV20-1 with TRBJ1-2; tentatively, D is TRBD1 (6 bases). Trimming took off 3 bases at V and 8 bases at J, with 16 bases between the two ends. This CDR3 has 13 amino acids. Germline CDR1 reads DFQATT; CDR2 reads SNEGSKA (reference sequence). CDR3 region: CSASGQGLEGYTF. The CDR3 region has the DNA TGCAGTGCTAGTGGGCAGGGGTTAGAGGGCTACACCTTC.

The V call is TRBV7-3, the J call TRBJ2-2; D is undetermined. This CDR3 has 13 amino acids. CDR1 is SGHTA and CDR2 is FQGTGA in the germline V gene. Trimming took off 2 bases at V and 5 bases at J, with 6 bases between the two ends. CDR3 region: CASSLLRTGELFF. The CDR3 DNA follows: TGTGCCAGCAGCTTATTGAGGACCGGGGAGCTGTTTTTT.

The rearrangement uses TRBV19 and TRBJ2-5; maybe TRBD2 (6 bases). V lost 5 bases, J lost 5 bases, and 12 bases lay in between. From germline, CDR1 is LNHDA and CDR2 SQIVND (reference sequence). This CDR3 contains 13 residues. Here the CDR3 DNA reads TGTGCCAGTAGTCGGGGGTTCAGTGAGACCCAGTACTTC. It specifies CASSRGFSETQYF. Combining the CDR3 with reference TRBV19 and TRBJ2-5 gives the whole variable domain DGGITQSPKYLFRKEGQNVTLSCEQNLNHDAMYWYRQDPGQGLRLIYYSQIVNDFQKGDIAEGYSVSREKKESFPLTVTSAQKNPTAFYLCASSRGFSETQYFGPGTRLLVL.

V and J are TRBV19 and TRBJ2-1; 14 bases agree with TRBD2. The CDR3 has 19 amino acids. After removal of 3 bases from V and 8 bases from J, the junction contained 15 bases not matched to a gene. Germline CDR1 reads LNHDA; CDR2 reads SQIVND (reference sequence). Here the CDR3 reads CASSMRRTGLAGVGHEQFF. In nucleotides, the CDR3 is TGTGCCAGTAGTATGAGGCGCACGGGACTAGCGGGAGTAGGGCATGAGCAGTTCTTC.

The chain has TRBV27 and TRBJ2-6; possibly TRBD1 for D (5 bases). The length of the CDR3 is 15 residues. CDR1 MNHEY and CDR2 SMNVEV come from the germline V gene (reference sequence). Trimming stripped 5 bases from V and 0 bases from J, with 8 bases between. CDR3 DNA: TGTGCCAGCAGTCCCCAGGGCTCTGGGGCCAACGTCCTGACTTTC. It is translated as CASSPQGSGANVLTF.

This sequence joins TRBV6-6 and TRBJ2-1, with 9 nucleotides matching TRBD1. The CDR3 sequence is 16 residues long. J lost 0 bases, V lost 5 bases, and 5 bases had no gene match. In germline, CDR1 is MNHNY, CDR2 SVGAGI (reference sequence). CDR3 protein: CASSGVGQGSYNEQFF. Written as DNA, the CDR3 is TGTGCCAGCAGTGGGGTGGGACAGGGCTCCTACAATGAGCAGTTCTTC.

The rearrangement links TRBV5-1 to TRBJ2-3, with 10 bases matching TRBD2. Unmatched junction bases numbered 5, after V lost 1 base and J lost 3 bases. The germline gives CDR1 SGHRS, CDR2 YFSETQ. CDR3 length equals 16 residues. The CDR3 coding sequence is TGCGCCAGCAGCTTGATGCTAGCGGGAGATACAGATACGCAGTATTTT. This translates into CASSLMLAGDTDTQYF.

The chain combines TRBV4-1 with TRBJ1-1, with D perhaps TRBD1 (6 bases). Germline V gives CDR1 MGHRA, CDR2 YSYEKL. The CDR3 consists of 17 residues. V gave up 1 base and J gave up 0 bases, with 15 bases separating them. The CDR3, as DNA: TGCGCCAGCAGCCAAGCGGGCAGGGGAGCGATGAACACTGAAGCTTTCTTT. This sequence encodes CASSQAGRGAMNTEAFF.

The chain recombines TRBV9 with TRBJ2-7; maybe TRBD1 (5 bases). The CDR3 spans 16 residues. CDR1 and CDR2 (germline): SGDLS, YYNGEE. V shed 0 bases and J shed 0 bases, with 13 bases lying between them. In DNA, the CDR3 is TGTGCCAGCAGCGTAGGAGGCAGGGCTAGCTCCTACGAGCAGTACTTC. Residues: CASSVGGRASSYEQYF.

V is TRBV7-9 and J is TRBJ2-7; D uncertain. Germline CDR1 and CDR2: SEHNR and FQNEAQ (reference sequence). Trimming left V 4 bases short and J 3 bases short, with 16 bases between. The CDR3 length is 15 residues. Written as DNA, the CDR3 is TGTGCCAGCAGCTCACAAGGATCCCTAGTCTACGAGCAGTACTTC. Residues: CASSSQGSLVYEQYF.

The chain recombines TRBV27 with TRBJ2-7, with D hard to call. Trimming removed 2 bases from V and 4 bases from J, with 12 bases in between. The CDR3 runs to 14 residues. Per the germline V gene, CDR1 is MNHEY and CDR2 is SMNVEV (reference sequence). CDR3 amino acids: CASSLRLSGYEQYF. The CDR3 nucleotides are TGTGCCAGCAGTTTAAGACTGTCTGGGTACGAGCAGTACTTC.

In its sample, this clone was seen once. Written as DNA, the CDR3 is TGTGCCAGCAGCTTATCCGGGACAGATAAAGAGACCCAGTACTTC. Its translation: CASSLSGTDKETQYF. This chain uses TRBV7-3 with TRBJ2-5, with TRBD1 identical over 7 bases. Germline V gene sequence: CDR1 SGHTA, CDR2 FQGTGA. The ends lost 2 bases at V and 3 bases at J; junction bases unmatched: 6. The CDR3 is made up of 15 amino acids.

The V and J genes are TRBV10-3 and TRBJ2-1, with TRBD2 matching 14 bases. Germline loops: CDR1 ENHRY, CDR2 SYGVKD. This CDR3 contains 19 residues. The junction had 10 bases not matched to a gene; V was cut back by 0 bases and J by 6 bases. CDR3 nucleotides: TGTGCCATCAGTGAGTCAGGGACTAGCGGGAGAACTATCCGCAATGAGCAGTTCTTC. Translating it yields CAISESGTSGRTIRNEQFF.